A single sample is the source of the 8 T cell receptor beta chains below, sequenced in a study of blood T cell repertoires in COVID-19. Assay used: immunoSEQ multiplex PCR; TCRdb lists only in-frame clones, some missing. Here the sample spans 95,000 to 110,000 clones, roughly 85% being singletons. The sample consisted of peripheral blood. The receptors originated from a man aged 50-59 years in a cohort sampled during active COVID-19.

V and J are TRBV7-8 and TRBJ2-3; D is undetermined. V lost 5 bases to trimming and J lost 4 bases, with 7 bases between them. Germline V lookup: CDR1 SGHVS, CDR2 FQNEAQ. The CDR3 has 12 amino acids. The CDR3 protein is CASSPRSDTQYF. The CDR3, as DNA: TGTGCCAGCAGCCCTAGGTCAGATACGCAGTATTTT.

The chain is built from TRBV5-4 and TRBJ1-6; the D is unclear. Trimming removed 4 bases from V and 7 bases from J, with 15 bases in between. Looked up from germline, CDR1 is SGHNT and CDR2 is YYREEE (reference sequence). The CDR3 totals 15 residues. The chain's CDR3 is CASSAGLDPNSPLHF. CDR3 coding DNA: TGTGCCAGCAGCGCGGGATTGGACCCAAATTCACCCCTCCACTTT.

J is TRBJ1-1 and V is TRBV9, with 7 bases fitting TRBD1. From germline, CDR1 is SGDLS and CDR2 YYNGEE. V dropped 0 bases and J dropped 0; count of bases not matched to a gene: 2. This CDR3 is built from 15 residues. CDR3: CASSVGDRMNTEAFF. CDR3 DNA sequence: TGTGCCAGCAGCGTAGGGGACAGAATGAACACTGAAGCTTTCTTT. The whole variable domain, remainder taken from reference TRBV9 and TRBJ1-1, is DSGVTQTPKHLITATGQRVTLRCSPRSGDLSVYWYQQSLDQGLQFLIQYYNGEERAKGNILERFSAQQFPDLHSELNLSSLELGDSALYFCASSVGDRMNTEAFFGQGTRLTVV.

The gene calls are TRBV29-1 and TRBJ2-3; D remains unclear. CDR1 and CDR2 (germline): SQVTM, ANQGSEA. The CDR3 is 11 amino acids. V lost 4 bases and J 6 bases, leaving 8 bases between the germline ends. This chain's CDR3 is CSVGAVDTQYF. CDR3 coding DNA: TGCAGCGTTGGGGCTGTCGATACGCAGTATTTT.

This clone counts as medium-sized (0.01 to 0.1%). The rearrangement uses TRBV6-5 and TRBJ1-3, with D possibly matching TRBD1 (5 bases). Between the trimmed V and J ends, which lost 0 bases and 0 bases, there was a span of 9 bases. The CDR3 is 16 residues long. Looked up from germline, CDR1 is MNHEY and CDR2 is SVGAGI. The CDR3 DNA reads TGTGCCAGCAGTTACTCCCAGGGCCTCTCTGGAAACACCATATATTTT. This encodes CASSYSQGLSGNTIYF.

The chain combines TRBV24-1 with TRBJ2-3, with a possible D match to TRBD2 (6 bases). V was pared by 3 bases and J by 2 bases, with 17 bases between. This CDR3 is 17 amino acids long. Germline V gene sequence: CDR1 KGHDR, CDR2 SFDVKD. The CDR3 protein is CATSDPLGGPPTDTQYF. The CDR3 DNA reads as TGTGCCACCAGTGATCCTCTGGGGGGTCCTCCCACAGATACGCAGTATTTT.

The CDR3, as DNA: TGTGCCAGCAGCCAGGGGGTGGGGGAAAAACTGTTTTTT. Translated: CASSQGVGEKLFF. The V call is TRBV7-9, the J call TRBJ1-4; 7 bases are shared with TRBD1. Germline-derived CDR1 and CDR2 are SEHNR and FQNEAQ (reference sequence). CDR3 size: 13 residues. The J segment lost 8 bases and the V segment lost 5 bases, leaving 5 bases of the junction unmatched. The full variable domain, with the rest looked up from reference TRBV7-9 and TRBJ1-4, is DTGVSQNPRHKITKRGQNVTFRCDPISEHNRLYWYRQTLGQGPEFLTYFQNEAQLEKSRLLSDRFSAERPKGSFSTLEIQRTEQGDSAMYLCASSQGVGEKLFFGSGTQLSVL.

V usage is TRBV19 and J usage is TRBJ1-6, with 7 bases identical to TRBD1. Per the germline V gene, CDR1 is LNHDA and CDR2 is SQIVND (reference sequence). V lost 3 bases and J lost 7; bases outside the gene matches: 15. The CDR3 totals 18 residues. CDR3 residues: CASSIRLSGTALNSPLHF. The CDR3 coding sequence is TGTGCCAGTAGTATCCGGCTATCCGGGACAGCTTTAAATTCACCCCTCCACTTT.